This section outlines one T cell receptor (beta chain) sequence together with its context. No antigen is known for it. Per-base quality was not reported, and no clone a single base away is much larger than it. Amplification of TCR beta CDR3 regions was carried out from RNA transcripts. The TCR CDR3 was subjected to a first round of RT-PCR using the HTBI primer set and the Qiagen OneStep RT-PCR kit. Libraries were constructed in a second round of multiplex PCR, after which size selection and purification were carried out. Libraries were sequenced paired-end with 100 bp reads on an Illumina HiSeq2000. As for the authors' bioinformatics: SOAPnuke was used to process the raw data, throwing out any read that contained adapters or uncalled bases, had a mean Phred below 15, or lacked an exact constant-primer or identifier match. COPE v1.2.5 was used to merge the high-quality paired reads, and each unique nucleotide sequence was defined as a clonotype. MiTCR v1.1 was used to align the clonotypes against IMGT TRBV, TRBD and TRBJ reference segments. Analysis was restricted to V-J combinations with a frequency above 0.0001, which covered 99.2% of repertoires. The TCS score was defined as the ratio of F50 (clonal expansion) to E x V (chaos), calculated using BLOSUM62-based TCRdist between CDR3 peptides within each V-J. Welch's t-statistics and random forest reduced 450 to 600 V-J features to 13, which were used in a naive Bayes classifier (R e1071). The Morisita-Horn index was used to measure how similar the thyroid and blood repertoires were. TCRdb ran its own pipeline on the public reads, namely fastp trimming at Q25 and MiXCR clone calling, and kept in-frame beta chains. Entries that share a CDR3 protein sequence are merged under the most common genes and DNA. The V and J calls come from TCRdb's annotation, not from the publication. The sample yields some 800,000 distinct CDR3 sequences; 38% were counted once. The top ten clonotypes cover 8% to 9% of the sample.

The data were obtained in a study of T cells in Graves' hyperthyroidism and ophthalmopathy (dated by TCRdb to about 2019). About the full investigation: Peripheral blood samples were taken at the time of initial diagnosis, prior to any treatment. To identify TCR V-J signatures that set the groups apart, the researchers used a discovery cohort of 100 patients, made up of under 45 with Graves' ophthalmopathy and 57 with stable Graves' hyperthyroidism. An independent validation cohort of around 19 hyperthyroidism patients and more than 15 patients who later progressed to ophthalmopathy tested prospective prediction of ophthalmopathy. The 100 or so discovery patients were randomly split 7:3 into training and test sets. In addition, the study compared T-cell repertoires in thyroid tissue and in blood from six Graves' hyperthyroidism patients. After blood sampling, hyperthyroidism patients were treated with methimazole at a starting dose of 30 mg daily, and ophthalmopathy patients were treated with high-dose intravenous methylprednisolone. The paper describes TCR Vbeta CDR3 sequencing of some 130 peripheral blood samples, made up of 43 ophthalmopathy patients, more than 70 hyperthyroidism patients and 17 progressor patients.

Stable Graves' hyperthyroidism was defined as the absence of progression to ophthalmopathy over 18 months of follow-up. Hyperthyroidism patients were newly diagnosed, had a disease duration of under 2 months, and were aged 18 to 65 years. Patients with uncontrolled infections, other autoimmune diseases, pregnancy or lactation were excluded. Diagnoses were established on the basis of clinical symptoms, serum thyroxine and TRAb, thyroid ultrasound, and orbital computed tomography. Ficoll-Paque density gradient centrifugation was used to isolate PBMCs from 8 to 10 ml of fresh peripheral blood. Total RNA was extracted using Trizol reagent, and RNA quality was assessed on an Agilent 2100 Bioanalyzer. General findings and caveats noted by the study authors: A 13 V-J signature model separated ophthalmopathy from stable hyperthyroidism, with nearly 90% sensitivity and 81.08% specificity in cross-validation and 80%/75% in testing. Sample size was not statistically predetermined, and blinding of investigators to group allocation was not performed. In validation, the model predicted progression to ophthalmopathy with about 71% sensitivity and 72.22% specificity, a median of about 6.7 months before onset. Most expanded thyroid clonotypes (frequency above 0.001) were also detected in blood, a finding suggesting that blood repertoires may reflect thyroid immune responses.

This sequence was found in a young man with Graves' hyperthyroidism. Sequences were obtained from blood.

The nucleotide sequence reads as follows: TGCAGTGCTAGAGATCCGGCTAGCGGCGACGAGCAGTACTTC. It translates to CSARDPASGDEQYF. The rearranged segments are TRBV20-1 and TRBJ2-7; 7 nucleotides in the junction match TRBD2. Clipping removes 0 bases from V and 5 bases from J, with 7 as the unmatched junction base count. The CDR3, from cysteine to phenylalanine, totals 14 residues. Only CDR3 DNA remains: 42 bases, in frame from the first base. Looking up the germline V gene (reference sequence) yields CDR1 DFQATT and CDR2 SNEGSKA.